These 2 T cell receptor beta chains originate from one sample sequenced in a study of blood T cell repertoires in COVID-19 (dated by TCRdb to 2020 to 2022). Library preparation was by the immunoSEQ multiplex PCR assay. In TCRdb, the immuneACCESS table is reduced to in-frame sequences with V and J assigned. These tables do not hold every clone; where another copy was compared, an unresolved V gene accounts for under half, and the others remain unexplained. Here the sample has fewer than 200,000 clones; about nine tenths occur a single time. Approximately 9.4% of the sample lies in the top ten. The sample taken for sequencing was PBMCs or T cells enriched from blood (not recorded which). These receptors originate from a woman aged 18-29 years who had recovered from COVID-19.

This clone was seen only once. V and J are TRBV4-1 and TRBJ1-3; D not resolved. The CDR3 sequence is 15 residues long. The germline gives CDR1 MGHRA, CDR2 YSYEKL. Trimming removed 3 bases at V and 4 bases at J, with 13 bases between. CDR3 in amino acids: CASSQRPEPGNTIYF. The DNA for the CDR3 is TGCGCCAGCAGCCAGAGGCCGGAACCCGGAAACACCATATATTTT.

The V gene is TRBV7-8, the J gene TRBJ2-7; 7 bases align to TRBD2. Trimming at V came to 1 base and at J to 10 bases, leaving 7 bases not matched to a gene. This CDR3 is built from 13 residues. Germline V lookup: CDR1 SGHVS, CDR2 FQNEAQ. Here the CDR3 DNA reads TGTGCCAGCAGCTTAGGACTAGCAGAAGTTCAGTACTTC. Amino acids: CASSLGLAEVQYF.